A selection of T cell receptor beta chains follows, all from one sample in a study of cytomegalovirus exposure and HLA in healthy donors. Clones were read by immunoSEQ multiplex PCR, and TCRdb kept only the in-frame ones, dropping some. In the table there are about 86,000 clones, roughly 77% of which are singletons. Material: PBMCs. The source of these receptors is a woman between 40 and 50 years old in good health and CMV-seropositive. CDR3s include the opening cysteine and the closing phenylalanine or tryptophan. The D gene is left open where the match is weak. The size of a clone is reported for some rows only, either as once, few or many, or as a class for expanded clones.

>NA|NA|TRBV6-5|TRBJ2-5
CASSPFLQETQYF
TGTGCCAGCAGCCCCTTTTTGCAAGAGACCCAGTACTTC
>TRBD1|few|TRBV9|TRBJ1-6
CASNPGQGAPNSPLHF
TGTGCCAGCAACCCAGGACAGGGGGCTCCTAATTCACCCCTCCACTTT
>NA|NA|TRBV30|TRBJ1-2
CAWSVQLLLLTTGNYGYTF
TGTGCCTGGAGTGTCCAACTACTGCTACTTACGACAGGAAACTATGGCTACACCTTC
>NA|NA|TRBV7-3|TRBJ2-7
CASSLTDSSYEQYF
TGTGCCAGCAGCTTAACAGACAGCTCCTACGAGCAGTACTTC
>NA|NA|TRBV6-5|TRBJ1-1
CASSYSRRAHTEAFF
TGTGCCAGCAGTTACTCCCGCAGGGCGCACACTGAAGCTTTCTTT
>NA|NA|TRBV4-2|TRBJ1-6
CASRNGGATNSPLHF
TGTGCCAGCCGCAATGGTGGGGCGACTAATTCACCCCTCCACTTT
>NA|NA|TRBV2|TRBJ1-6
CASHPGLNSPLHF
TGTGCCAGCCACCCGGGATTGAATTCACCCCTCCACTTT
>NA|NA|TRBV18|TRBJ1-2
CASSPAGKNGYTF
TGTGCCAGCTCACCAGCAGGGAAGAATGGCTACACCTTC
>NA|NA|TRBV4-2|TRBJ1-5
CASSQQAYQPQHF
TGTGCCAGCAGCCAACAGGCTTATCAGCCCCAGCATTTT
>TRBD1|NA|TRBV19|TRBJ2-7
CASGQGSSYEQYF
TGTGCCAGCGGACAGGGGAGTTCCTACGAGCAGTACTTC
>NA|NA|TRBV6-6|TRBJ1-2
CASSYRDHSGYGYTF
TGTGCCAGCAGTTACCGGGATCATAGTGGGTATGGCTACACCTTC
>TRBD2|NA|TRBV27|TRBJ2-1
CASIPNRASGSSWNEQFF
TGTGCCAGCATCCCGAACCGGGCTAGCGGGAGTTCTTGGAATGAGCAGTTCTTC
>TRBD2|NA|TRBV18|TRBJ2-1
CASSELAGNYNEQFF
TGTGCCAGCTCAGAGCTAGCGGGAAACTACAATGAGCAGTTCTTC
>NA|once|TRBV19|TRBJ1-2
CASSIMATGLSGYTF
TGTGCCAGTAGTATAATGGCGACAGGTCTATCTGGCTACACCTTC
>NA|NA|TRBV18|TRBJ2-7
CASSPPGLTTEQYF
TGTGCCAGCTCACCACCGGGACTCACAACAGAGCAGTACTTC
>NA|NA|TRBV5-6|TRBJ1-2
CASSSPLGGTRGYTF
TGTGCCAGCAGCTCGCCCCTGGGGGGAACCAGAGGCTACACCTTC
>NA|few|TRBV5-4|TRBJ1-1
CAFHEGVGDTEAFF
TGTGCCTTCCACGAGGGGGTGGGGGACACTGAAGCTTTCTTT
>NA|NA|TRBV15|TRBJ2-6
CATSRDKGWGSGANVLTF
TGTGCCACCAGCAGAGATAAGGGGTGGGGCTCTGGGGCCAACGTCCTGACTTTC
>NA|NA|TRBV9|TRBJ2-2
CASSVAQGQANTGELFF
TGTGCCAGCAGCGTAGCTCAGGGGCAGGCAAACACCGGGGAGCTGTTTTTT
>TRBD2|NA|TRBV30|TRBJ2-3
CAWSVLAGVADTQYF
TGTGCCTGGAGTGTACTAGCGGGAGTGGCAGATACGCAGTATTTT
>TRBD1|NA|TRBV6-5|TRBJ1-2
CASREGQGYGYTF
TGTGCCAGCAGGGAGGGACAGGGCTATGGCTACACCTTC
>NA|NA|TRBV21-1|TRBJ1-5
CASSPRGREPPQHF
TGTGCCAGCAGCCCAAGGGGCAGGGAACCGCCCCAGCATTTT
>NA|NA|TRBV27|TRBJ2-6
CASSPRSVSGANVLTF
TGTGCCAGCAGCCCGAGGTCGGTCTCTGGGGCCAACGTCCTGACTTTC
>NA|NA|TRBV6-5|TRBJ1-1
CASSYGPQTEAFF
TGTGCCAGCAGTTACGGCCCGCAGACTGAAGCTTTCTTT
>NA|NA|TRBV6-5|TRBJ2-5
CASSYRGGETQYF
TGTGCCAGCAGTTACAGGGGGGGAGAGACCCAGTACTTC
>NA|NA|TRBV28|TRBJ2-5
CASSALAETQYF
TGTGCCAGCAGTGCCCTAGCAGAGACCCAGTACTTC
>NA|NA|TRBV6-1|TRBJ2-7
CASSDSGTGMQYF
TGTGCCAGCAGTGACTCGGGTACAGGAATGCAGTACTTC
>NA|NA|TRBV9|TRBJ1-1
CASSVGQGASTAFF
TGTGCCAGCAGCGTAGGGCAGGGCGCCTCAACAGCTTTCTTT
>NA|NA|TRBV30|TRBJ1-2
CARLTRGRIDYGYTF
TGTGCCCGTCTCACACGGGGGAGGATAGACTATGGCTACACCTTC
>NA|NA|TRBV4-1|TRBJ1-5
CASSQKDSSNQPQHF
TGCGCCAGCAGCCAGAAGGACAGTAGCAATCAGCCCCAGCATTTT
>NA|few|TRBV19|TRBJ2-5
CASSISQGLETQYF
TGTGCCAGTAGTATTTCCCAGGGGTTGGAGACCCAGTACTTC
>NA|NA|TRBV6-5|TRBJ2-1
CASSWTTPNYNEQFF
TGTGCCAGCAGTTGGACTACCCCAAACTACAATGAGCAGTTCTTC
>NA|NA|TRBV5-1|TRBJ1-6
CASSFGGDSPLHF
TGCGCCAGCAGCTTCGGGGGGGATTCACCCCTCCACTTT
>NA|NA|TRBV5-1|TRBJ1-2
CASSLSANYGYTF
TGCGCCAGCAGCCTTAGTGCTAACTATGGCTACACCTTC
>TRBD1|NA|TRBV2|TRBJ1-1
CASRDRGRITEAFF
TGTGCCAGCAGGGACAGGGGGCGGATCACTGAAGCTTTCTTT
>TRBD1|NA|TRBV5-4|TRBJ2-1
CASSLVGQVVHNEQFF
TGTGCCAGCAGCTTGGTGGGACAGGTAGTACACAATGAGCAGTTCTTC
>NA|NA|TRBV28|TRBJ1-5
CASMWGHSNQPQHF
TGTGCCAGCATGTGGGGGCATAGCAATCAGCCCCAGCATTTT